The 25 T cell receptor beta chains below all came from one sample that was sequenced in a study of OX40 agonist ivuxolimab in advanced cancers. Profiling relied on immunoSEQ multiplex PCR, and the TCRdb table lists in-frame clones only, not all of them. Of 45,000 to 55,000 clones listed, about 88% were seen once; the top ten hold around 0.6%. The sequences come from CD4+ or CD8+ T cells sorted from blood, collected in a trial of the OX40 agonist ivuxolimab. These receptors originate from an adult with an advanced solid tumor such as melanoma, head and neck, liver or kidney cancer.

V usage is TRBV5-1 and J usage is TRBJ2-5, with D possibly being TRBD2 (5 bases). The J call is doubtful: the DNA matches TRBJ2-7 better. The CDR3 spans 13 residues. From germline, CDR1 is SGHRS and CDR2 YFSETQ. The CDR3 sequence: CASSLERSYEQYF. The CDR3 DNA sequence: TGCGCCAGCAGCTTAGAGCGGTCCTACGAGCAGTACTTC.

V usage is TRBV5-6 and J usage is TRBJ1-4; D not resolved. V was pared by 4 bases and J by 5 bases, with 12 bases between. Germline CDR1 reads SGHDT; CDR2 reads YYEEEE. CDR3 length: 14 amino acids. The CDR3 DNA sequence: TGTGCCAGCAGCCCGCTCATGGGAAATGAAAAACTGTTTTTT. Translating gives CASSPLMGNEKLFF.

The sample holds a few counts of this clone. V is TRBV11-3 and J is TRBJ2-2; 7 positions agree with TRBD1. The V gene end was trimmed by 4 bases and the J gene end by 7 bases; junction bases not matched to a gene: 6. The germline V gene encodes CDR1 SGHNT and CDR2 YENEEA. The CDR3 spans 14 residues. CDR3 loop: CASSYTGAVGELFF. In DNA form, the CDR3 reads TGTGCCAGCAGCTACACAGGGGCGGTCGGGGAGCTGTTTTTT.

The rearrangement joins TRBV2 to TRBJ2-6; D is uncertain. V was trimmed by 6 bases and J by 5 bases, leaving 8 bases between them. Per the germline V gene, CDR1 is SNHLY and CDR2 is FYNNEI. The CDR3 extends over 13 amino acids. CDR3 protein: CASSPPRANVLTF. CDR3 sequence (DNA): TGTGCCAGCAGCCCCCCGAGGGCCAACGTCCTGACTTTC.

The chain carries TRBV19 and TRBJ2-7, with 7 bases matching TRBD1. The length of the CDR3 is 14 residues. V lost 5 bases and J lost 0; bases outside the gene matches: 4. From germline, CDR1 is LNHDA and CDR2 SQIVND (reference sequence). The CDR3 spells CASSRDSSSYEQYF. CDR3 bases: TGTGCCAGTAGTCGGGACAGCAGCTCCTACGAGCAGTACTTC.

The chain joins TRBV7-6 to TRBJ1-1; weak D call: TRBD1 (6 bases). The CDR3 length is 15 residues. V lost 1 base and J lost 6, with 15 bases in between. Looked up from germline, CDR1 is SGHVS and CDR2 is FNYEAQ. CDR3 loop: CASSLGTAISAEAFF. The CDR3 DNA reads TGTGCCAGCAGCTTAGGGACAGCCATTTCCGCTGAAGCTTTCTTT. The full variable domain, its missing parts supplied by reference TRBV7-6 and TRBJ1-1, is GAGVSQSPRYKVTKRGQDVALRCDPISGHVSLYWYRQALGQGPEFLTYFNYEAQQDKSGLPNDRFSAERPEGSISTLTIQRTEQRDSAMYRCASSLGTAISAEAFFGQGTRLTVV.

This sequence joins TRBV12-2 and TRBJ2-1. TRBV12-2 is reported as a pseudogene. The CDR3 length is 17 residues. DNA of the CDR3: TGTGCAAGTAAAAGGAACCGGTATCTCTTTCCGTACAATGAGCAGTTCTTC. Residues: CASKRNRYLFPYNEQFF.

V is TRBV10-3 and J is TRBJ2-7, with a tentative D call TRBD1 (5 bases). This CDR3 spans 14 amino acids. V lost 6 bases and J 0 bases, leaving 12 bases between the germline ends. Germline lookup yields CDR1 ENHRY and CDR2 SYGVKD. CDR3 in amino acids: CAIRDSRNSYEQYF. CDR3 coding DNA: TGTGCCATCAGAGACAGCCGCAACTCCTACGAGCAGTACTTC.

This chain joins TRBV11-3 and TRBJ2-1; 8 nucleotides line up with TRBD1. V shed 5 bases and J 7 bases; nucleotides not matched to a gene: 7. The CDR3 totals 14 residues. Germline V lookup: CDR1 SGHNT, CDR2 YENEEA. The DNA for the CDR3 is TGTGCCAGCAGCAGCAGGGGGCGCGGGAATGAGCAGTTCTTC. The encoded protein is CASSSRGRGNEQFF.

The chain uses TRBV2 and TRBJ1-5; D is uncertain. Per germline, CDR1 SNHLY and CDR2 FYNNEI. The CDR3 spans 13 residues. V gave up 8 bases and J gave up 0 bases, with 8 bases separating them. The CDR3 loop is CASCTFSNQPQHF. For the CDR3, the DNA is TGTGCCAGCTGCACCTTTAGCAATCAGCCCCAGCATTTT.

The rearrangement joins TRBV9 to TRBJ2-7; no clear D gene. The CDR3 sequence is 14 residues long. In germline, CDR1 is SGDLS, CDR2 YYNGEE. V lost 0 bases to trimming and J lost 7 bases, with 14 bases between them. The CDR3 region has the DNA TGTGCCAGCAGCGTAGAAATAACCCCTTGGGAGCAGTACTTC. Its translation: CASSVEITPWEQYF. The full variable domain, rest sourced from reference TRBV9 and TRBJ2-7, is DSGVTQTPKHLITATGQRVTLRCSPRSGDLSVYWYQQSLDQGLQFLIQYYNGEERAKGNILERFSAQQFPDLHSELNLSSLELGDSALYFCASSVEITPWEQYFGPGTRLTVT.

The chain's CDR3 is CASSTGGQGAYEQYF. CDR3 sequence (DNA): TGTGCCAGTAGTACCGGGGGACAGGGAGCATACGAGCAGTACTTC. The chain is built from TRBV19 and TRBJ2-7; 9 nucleotides align to TRBD1. Germline values: CDR1 LNHDA, CDR2 SQIVND (reference sequence). The CDR3 is 15 amino acids. V was pared by 4 bases and J by 4 bases, with 8 bases of the junction left unmatched.

The chain couples TRBV6-6 to TRBJ2-7, with D perhaps TRBD1 or TRBD2 (5 bases each). This CDR3 is built from 14 residues. The germline V and J ends were trimmed by 4 bases and 6 bases, with 16 bases remaining between them. Germline V lookup: CDR1 MNHNY, CDR2 SVGAGI (reference sequence). CDR3 nucleotides: TGTGCCAGCAGTTTCCTGGGGACCGGCGGCGAGCAGTACTTC. It codes for CASSFLGTGGEQYF.

This clone occurred a few times. This same CDR3 is encoded by further DNA sequences in the sample. The J gene is TRBJ2-7, the V gene TRBV30, with D uncertain. CDR3 length: 12 amino acids. V was trimmed by 0 bases and J by 4 bases, leaving 7 bases between them. From germline, CDR1 is GTSNPN and CDR2 SVGIG (reference sequence). The DNA of the CDR3 is TGTGCCTGGAGTGTAGTGAGGTACGAGCAGTACTTC. Translated: CAWSVVRYEQYF. Full variable domain (remainder filled in from reference TRBV30 and TRBJ2-7): SQTIHQWPATLVQPVGSPLSLECTVEGTSNPNLYWYRQAAGRGLQLLFYSVGIGQISSEVPQNLSASRPQDRQFILSSKKLLLSDSGFYLCAWSVVRYEQYFGPGTRLTVT.

The chain recombines TRBV6-1 with TRBJ1-2; unclear D gene. CDR1 MNHNS and CDR2 SASEGT come from the germline V gene. Trimming stripped 0 bases from V and 0 bases from J, with 5 bases between. This CDR3 has 14 residues. CDR3 protein: CASSEAPTNYGYTF. CDR3 DNA: TGTGCCAGCAGTGAAGCACCCACTAACTATGGCTACACCTTC.

The chain has TRBV29-1 and TRBJ2-1; 9 positions agree with TRBD2. This CDR3 is built from 15 residues. CDR1 and CDR2 from the germline V gene are SQVTM and ANQGSEA. Losses at the gene ends were 5 bases for V and 0 bases for J; bases not matched to a gene: 5. The CDR3 sequence: CSVRDSGSSYNEQFF. As DNA, the CDR3 is TGCAGCGTTAGGGATAGCGGGAGCTCCTACAATGAGCAGTTCTTC.

The chain combines TRBV7-8 with TRBJ2-1; 7 bases are shared with TRBD2. The germline CDR1 and CDR2 sequences are SGHVS and FQNEAQ. The ends lost 5 bases at V and 0 bases at J; junction bases unmatched: 13. The CDR3 runs to 18 residues. Here the CDR3 reads CASSTVGGGGSSYNEQFF. In nucleotides, the CDR3 is TGTGCCAGCAGCACCGTGGGGGGAGGCGGGAGCTCCTACAATGAGCAGTTCTTC.

This clone showed up just a few times. This CDR3 is also generated by other DNA sequences in the sample. V gene TRBV7-3 combines with J gene TRBJ2-3; unclear D gene. Per germline, CDR1 SGHTA and CDR2 FQGTGA. V was clipped by 4 bases and J by 3 bases, with 5 bases between them. CDR3 length: 12 amino acids. The CDR3, as DNA: TGTGCCAGCAGCTCGTCAACAGATACGCAGTATTTT. It specifies CASSSSTDTQYF.

The CDR3 DNA sequence: TGCAGTGGGGCGCAGGTCACTGAAGCTTTCTTT. As protein: CSGAQVTEAFF. The chain employs TRBV29-1 and TRBJ1-1, with D possibly being TRBD1 (5 bases). Germline CDR1 SQVTM, CDR2 ANQGSEA. The CDR3 consists of 11 residues.

The rearrangement joins TRBV25-1 to TRBJ1-2; no definite D call. Trimming took 1 base from V and 4 from J, leaving 7 bases between them. Germline V CDR1 and CDR2: MGHDK, SYGVNS. There are 13 residues in the CDR3. CDR3: CASSESGSYGYTF. Here the CDR3 DNA reads TGTGCCAGCAGTGAATCGGGGTCCTATGGCTACACCTTC.

The chain joins TRBV7-8 to TRBJ2-7; the D gene is possibly TRBD1 (5 bases). The V end was cut by 2 bases, the J end by 0 bases, with 8 bases between. Germline CDR1 SGHVS, CDR2 FQNEAQ. The CDR3 sequence is 14 residues long. CDR3 sequence reads: CASSLPGYSYEQYF. The CDR3 coding sequence is TGTGCCAGCAGCTTACCAGGGTACTCCTACGAGCAGTACTTC.

The chain has TRBV11-3 and TRBJ2-7; D is perhaps TRBD1 (6 bases). The V end was cut by 5 bases, the J end by 5 bases, with 16 bases between. CDR1 SGHNT and CDR2 YENEEA come from the germline V gene. The CDR3 is made up of 14 amino acids. The CDR3 here is CASSPVGWGHEQYF. DNA of the CDR3: TGTGCCAGCAGCCCGGTAGGGTGGGGGCACGAGCAGTACTTC.

This clone was seen a single time. The rearrangement links TRBV4-2 to TRBJ2-2; TRBD2 agrees at 8 bases. Germline values: CDR1 LGHNA, CDR2 YNFKEQ. The CDR3 runs to 15 residues. The junction had 6 bases not matched to a gene; V was cut back by 5 bases and J by 4 bases. The CDR3 nucleotides read TGTGCCAGCAGCTCACGCGGGGGGCTCACCGGGGAGCTGTTTTTT. Protein sequence: CASSSRGGLTGELFF.

Comments on this clone: The identical CDR3 is also encoded by other nucleotide sequences in the sample. The chain recombines TRBV18 with TRBJ2-5; weak D call: TRBD1 (6 bases). The CDR3 runs 14 residues. Germline V gene data show CDR1 as KGHSH and CDR2 as LQKENI. V lost 1 base and J 2 bases, leaving 8 bases between the germline ends. CDR3 sequence (DNA): TGTGCCAGCTCACCACGAGGGGGACAAGAGACCCAGTACTTC. Amino acid sequence: CASSPRGGQETQYF.

The J gene is TRBJ1-2, the V gene TRBV5-1, with D maybe TRBD1 (6 bases). Deletions cut 0 bases from V and 4 bases from J, with 7 bases between. CDR3 size: 13 residues. The V gene's germline CDR1 is SGHRS and CDR2 YFSETQ. CDR3 coding DNA: TGCGCCAGCAGCTTGGCGGACAGCTATGGCTACACCTTC. Residues: CASSLADSYGYTF.